Listed here are 31 T cell receptor beta chains from one sample, sequenced in a study of T cell responses to AZD1222 COVID-19 vaccine. Clones were sequenced by immunoSEQ multiplex PCR, and TCRdb holds only the in-frame ones, with some missing. The sample holds 95,000 to 100,000 clones, about 90% seen once. The source material was peripheral blood, sampled on day 0 of AZD1222 vaccination. The receptors shown here come from an adult in good health.

This clone appeared a single time. V gene TRBV11-2 combines with J gene TRBJ2-2; 9 bases agree with TRBD2. Per germline, CDR1 SGHAT and CDR2 FQNNGV. V was pared by 2 bases and J by 7 bases, with 5 bases of the junction left unmatched. This CDR3 contains 15 residues. CDR3 DNA sequence: TGTGCCAGCAGCTTACTTGCGGGAGGGGGCGGGGAGCTGTTTTTT. Residues: CASSLLAGGGGELFF.

The chain has TRBV7-9 and TRBJ1-1; D might be TRBD1 (5 bases). This CDR3 has 17 amino acids. CDR1 SEHNR and CDR2 FQNEAQ come from the germline V gene (reference sequence). V was cut by 1 base and J by 1 base, with 16 bases left in between. This chain's CDR3 is CASSLGSRAPSNTEAFF. CDR3 bases: TGTGCCAGCAGCTTAGGTTCCAGGGCACCCTCGAACACTGAAGCTTTCTTT.

The chain is built from TRBV7-8 and TRBJ2-3; D call uncertain. Trimming took 5 bases from V and 7 from J, leaving 10 bases between them. CDR3 length: 12 amino acids. CDR1 is SGHVS and CDR2 is FQNEAQ in the germline V gene. The CDR3 coding sequence is TGTGCCAGCAGCCAGTCGGGCTATACGCAGTATTTT. Translating gives CASSQSGYTQYF.

The chain couples TRBV7-3 to TRBJ2-7; D is uncertain. Germline CDR1 is SGHTA and CDR2 is FQGTGA. Trimming shortened V by 1 base and J by 0 bases, and 7 bases separated the two germline ends. The CDR3 totals 14 residues. The CDR3: CASSLSGTSYEQYF. In nucleotides, the CDR3 is TGTGCCAGCAGCTTAAGTGGAACCTCCTACGAGCAGTACTTC.

This chain connects TRBV29-1 to TRBJ2-1, with D unclear. CDR3 length equals 10 residues. V was cut by 7 bases and J by 3 bases, with 4 bases left in between. The germline gives CDR1 SQVTM, CDR2 ANQGSEA. The CDR3 bases are TGCAGCGGAGTCTACAATGAGCAGTTCTTC. This gives the protein CSGVYNEQFF.

This chain links TRBV5-1 with TRBJ2-7; TRBD2 matches 14 bases. Trimming took 0 bases from V and 6 from J; bases not matched to a gene: 14. The V gene's germline CDR1 is SGHRS and CDR2 YFSETQ. This CDR3 is 19 amino acids long. CDR3 nucleotide sequence: TGCGCCAGCAGCTTGGTACCGGGACTAGCGGGAGTTGTTTGGAGCGAGCAGTACTTC. Encoded protein: CASSLVPGLAGVVWSEQYF.

The chain is built from TRBV6-5 and TRBJ2-5; 12 nucleotides agree with TRBD1. CDR1 is MNHEY, CDR2 SVGAGI, per germline. CDR3 length: 15 residues. Trimming cost V 6 bases and J 5 bases; bases outside gene matches: 7. CDR3 region: CASRTGTGGVETQYF. The DNA for the CDR3 is TGTGCCAGCAGGACCGGGACAGGGGGCGTTGAGACCCAGTACTTC.

This rearrangement joins TRBV9 to TRBJ2-7; D uncertain. Germline CDR1 is SGDLS and CDR2 is YYNGEE. Trimming cost V 3 bases and J 0 bases, with 10 bases left between them. The CDR3 covers 14 residues. Here the CDR3 DNA reads TGTGCCAGCAGCGGCGACACCTTCTCCTACGAGCAGTACTTC. Its translation: CASSGDTFSYEQYF.

This clone has just one count. This chain connects TRBV29-1 to TRBJ2-1; no clear D. The CDR3 consists of 14 residues. With 7 bases removed from V and 6 bases from J, the gap between germline ends came to 19 bases. Germline V gene data show CDR1 as SQVTM and CDR2 as ANQGSEA. The chain's CDR3 is CSANTFGQSNEQFF. CDR3 DNA: TGCAGCGCCAATACCTTCGGGCAGTCCAATGAGCAGTTCTTC.

The chain links TRBV27 to TRBJ1-2; 7 bases map to TRBD1. The CDR3 sequence is 13 residues long. From germline, CDR1 is MNHEY and CDR2 SMNVEV (reference sequence). Trimming removed 8 bases from V and 5 bases from J; junction bases left unmatched: 8. The CDR3 DNA reads as TGTGCCAGCGCCCCAGGGGGAGTTTATGGCTACACCTTC. Its translation is CASAPGGVYGYTF.

This clone was seen more than once but under ten times. V usage is TRBV12-3 or TRBV12-4 and J usage is TRBJ1-4; TRBD1 is a possible D gene (6 bases). The germline V and J ends were trimmed by 2 bases and 11 bases, with 12 bases remaining between them. This CDR3 comprises 13 residues. Here the CDR3 reads CASSLLQGGKLFF. The CDR3 DNA reads TGTGCCAGCAGTTTACTACAGGGAGGGAAACTGTTTTTT.

This sequence joins TRBV6-4 and TRBJ2-1, with TRBD2 matching over 12 bases. The germline V gene encodes CDR1 MRHNA and CDR2 SNTAGT. The CDR3 is made up of 15 amino acids. V was pared by 0 bases and J by 6 bases, with 0 bases of the junction left unmatched. The CDR3 is CASSDSTSGSNEQFF. CDR3 DNA: TGTGCCAGCAGTGACTCGACTAGCGGGAGCAATGAGCAGTTCTTC.

This clone was detected only a few times. The chain joins TRBV11-3 to TRBJ1-2, with D unresolved. CDR1 and CDR2 from the germline V gene are SGHNT and YENEEA. V lost 6 bases, J lost 2 bases, and 28 bases lay in between. CDR3 size: 19 residues. CDR3 residues: CASSPREDDTEPLNYGYTF. The CDR3 DNA reads TGTGCCAGCAGTCCCCGAGAAGACGATACAGAGCCTCTAAACTATGGCTACACCTTC. The full variable domain, with the rest looked up from reference TRBV11-3 and TRBJ1-2, is EAGVVQSPRYKIIEKKQPVAFWCNPISGHNTLYWYLQNLGQGPELLIRYENEEAVDDSQLPKDRFSAERLKGVDSTLKIQPAELGDSAVYLCASSPREDDTEPLNYGYTFGSGTRLTVV.

The chain carries TRBV12-5 and TRBJ2-2, with 8 bases identical to TRBD2. Trimming at V came to 4 bases and at J to 7 bases, leaving 20 bases not matched to a gene. Germline CDR1 is LGHNT and CDR2 is FRNRAP. The CDR3 length is 19 residues. CDR3 amino acids: CASGSSEGAGEGLGGELFF. Written as DNA, the CDR3 is TGTGCTAGTGGTTCCTCCGAAGGAGCGGGAGAGGGGCTGGGCGGGGAGCTGTTTTTT.

This clone was picked up a small number of times. The chain uses TRBV9 and TRBJ2-1; tentative D call: TRBD1 (6 bases). The CDR3 sequence is 20 residues long. V was cut by 0 bases and J by 0 bases, with 22 bases left in between. Germline CDR1 SGDLS, CDR2 YYNGEE. For the CDR3, the DNA is TGTGCCAGCAGCGTAGCTTATCACTCGGTGGACAGAAGCTCCTACAATGAGCAGTTCTTC. It translates to CASSVAYHSVDRSSYNEQFF. Combining the CDR3 with reference TRBV9 and TRBJ2-1 gives the whole variable domain DSGVTQTPKHLITATGQRVTLRCSPRSGDLSVYWYQQSLDQGLQFLIQYYNGEERAKGNILERFSAQQFPDLHSELNLSSLELGDSALYFCASSVAYHSVDRSSYNEQFFGPGTRLTVL.

V usage is TRBV21-1 and J usage is TRBJ2-5; the table calls TRBD1, which could not be checked here. TRBV21-1 corresponds to a pseudogene. The CDR3 loop spans 16 amino acids. The CDR3 DNA reads TGTGCCAGCAGCAAAGTTAAGGGCGCAGGGTTGGAGACCCAGTACTTC. Protein sequence: CASSKVKGAGLETQYF.

This clone was recorded only once. The chain recombines TRBV19 with TRBJ1-5, with D unclear. Trimming removed 7 bases at V and 2 bases at J, with 9 bases between. This CDR3 has 13 amino acids. Germline CDR1 reads LNHDA; CDR2 reads SQIVND (reference sequence). The CDR3 bases are TGTGCCAGTACTGTAGTTGGCAATCAGCCCCAGCATTTT. Translated: CASTVVGNQPQHF.

This chain uses TRBV30 with TRBJ1-5; D is uncertain. Germline loops: CDR1 GTSNPN, CDR2 SVGIG (reference sequence). Trimming took 5 bases from V and 3 from J, leaving 14 bases between them. The CDR3 spans 14 residues. CDR3: CAWSDWGTNQPQHF. The CDR3 nucleotides read TGTGCCTGGTCTGACTGGGGAACCAATCAGCCCCAGCATTTT.

The J gene is TRBJ1-1, the V gene TRBV5-1, with D possibly matching TRBD1 (5 bases). Trimming took off 1 base at V and 3 bases at J, with 7 bases between the two ends. CDR1 is SGHRS, CDR2 YFSETQ, per germline. The CDR3 covers 13 residues. CDR3: CASSLTRDTEAFF. DNA of the CDR3: TGCGCCAGCAGCTTGACCAGGGACACTGAAGCTTTCTTT. Variable domain in full (rest from reference TRBV5-1 and TRBJ1-1): KAGVTQTPRYLIKTRGQQVTLSCSPISGHRSVSWYQQTPGQGLQFLFEYFSETQRNKGNFPGRFSGRQFSNSRSEMNVSTLELGDSALYLCASSLTRDTEAFFGQGTRLTVV.

The rearrangement uses TRBV5-4 and TRBJ1-4; 9 nucleotides match TRBD1. The CDR3 length is 14 residues. Losses at the gene ends were 4 bases for V and 3 bases for J; bases not matched to a gene: 1. Germline CDR1 reads SGHNT; CDR2 reads YYREEE (reference sequence). The chain's CDR3 is CASSRDRANEKLFF. The DNA of the CDR3 is TGTGCCAGCAGCAGGGACAGGGCTAATGAAAAACTGTTTTTT.

The chain employs TRBV7-7 and TRBJ2-5; TRBD1 agrees at 7 bases. Germline-derived CDR1 and CDR2 are SSHAT and FNYEAQ (reference sequence). This CDR3 has 14 amino acids. V shed 3 bases and J 5 bases; nucleotides not matched to a gene: 6. The CDR3 sequence is CASSLTGFEETQYF. CDR3 nucleotides: TGTGCCAGCAGCTTGACAGGGTTTGAGGAGACCCAGTACTTC.

J is TRBJ1-6 and V is TRBV10-3; 8 bases are a match to TRBD1. Germline V gives CDR1 ENHRY, CDR2 SYGVKD. V shed 10 bases, J shed 5 bases, and the junction held 10 bases outside the gene matches. The CDR3 covers 15 residues. The CDR3 region is CATAPGGVNNSPLHF. The CDR3 DNA sequence: TGTGCCACAGCGCCAGGGGGCGTTAATAATTCACCCCTCCACTTT.

The genes are TRBV15 and TRBJ1-3, with D unresolved. The CDR3 is made up of 16 amino acids. The V and J ends lost 0 bases and 0 bases respectively, with 9 bases between them. Per the germline V gene, CDR1 is LNHNV and CDR2 is YYDKDF (reference sequence). The CDR3 sequence is CATSRDLQNSGNTIYF. The DNA of the CDR3 is TGTGCCACCAGCAGAGATTTACAGAACTCTGGAAACACCATATATTTT.

The chain carries TRBV5-6 and TRBJ2-7, with 8 nucleotides matching TRBD1. V gave up 0 bases and J gave up 4 bases; unmatched junction bases: 9. Germline CDR1 reads SGHDT; CDR2 reads YYEEEE. The CDR3 contains 16 residues. CDR3 nucleotide sequence: TGTGCCAGCAGCTTGGTAAAGTCAGGGGGCATTTACGAGCAGTACTTC. Translating it yields CASSLVKSGGIYEQYF.

This sequence joins TRBV2 and TRBJ2-5, with D unresolved. V was pared by 1 base and J by 4 bases, with 1 base between. The CDR3 covers 11 residues. Germline values: CDR1 SNHLY, CDR2 FYNNEI. In nucleotides, the CDR3 is TGTGCCAGCAGTGAAGTAGAGACCCAGTACTTC. Protein product: CASSEVETQYF.

This chain joins TRBV6-5 and TRBJ2-1; 8 bases align to TRBD1. This CDR3 is 14 amino acids long. In germline, CDR1 is MNHEY, CDR2 SVGAGI. With 6 bases clipped from V and 4 bases from J, the junction kept 5 bases outside the gene matches. CDR3 region: CASRRQGSYNEQFF. In DNA, the CDR3 is TGTGCCAGCAGGCGACAGGGGTCGTACAATGAGCAGTTCTTC.

This clone was counted only a few times. The chain recombines TRBV1 with TRBJ2-7; TRBD2, the table's D call, was not compared with the DNA. TRBV1 is classified as a pseudogene. This CDR3 contains 15 residues. CDR3 DNA: TGCACCAGGCTCCATGGGCGGGTGGGTCCCTACGAGCAGTACTTC. It specifies CTRLHGRVGPYEQYF.

V and J are TRBV4-1 and TRBJ2-3, with D unclear. The germline gives CDR1 MGHRA, CDR2 YSYEKL. The ends were cut back, 1 base at V and 5 bases at J, with 7 bases in the middle. The CDR3 covers 13 residues. CDR3 residues: CASSQVVGDTQYF. CDR3 coding DNA: TGCGCCAGCAGCCAAGTCGTCGGAGATACGCAGTATTTT.

Here the CDR3 reads CASSLSLDRGYEQYF. The CDR3 DNA follows: TGTGCCAGCAGTCTCTCCCTTGACAGGGGCTACGAGCAGTACTTC. The chain couples TRBV6-5 to TRBJ2-7; TRBD1 agrees at 8 bases. This CDR3 has 15 residues. Germline lookup yields CDR1 MNHEY and CDR2 SVGAGI. Unmatched junction bases numbered 9, after V lost 5 bases and J lost 3 bases.

Concerning this clone: One end of the junction is discordant with germline, which a read error may explain. This chain's CDR3 is CASTHVGDSSSQVGGYTEQFF. In nucleotides, the CDR3 is TGTGCCAGCACCCACGTCGGAGACAGTTCCTCCCAGGTAGGGGGCTACACTGAGCAGTTCTTC. V and J are TRBV4-2 and TRBJ2-1; TRBD1 matches at 7 bases. CDR1 is LGHNA and CDR2 is YNFKEQ in the germline V gene. CDR3 size: 21 residues.

This sequence joins TRBV5-8 and TRBJ2-5, with D perhaps TRBD1 (6 bases). CDR3 length: 15 residues. Trimming cost V 2 bases and J 4 bases, with 15 bases left between them. CDR1 and CDR2 from the germline V gene are SGHTS and YDEGEE. The CDR3 loop reads CASSFGQGTGETQYF. DNA for the CDR3: TGTGCCAGCAGCTTCGGCCAGGGGACGGGAGAGACCCAGTACTTC.